This T cell receptor beta chain was sequenced for a study of blood T cell repertoires in COVID-19. Overall study: Nucleic acid was either cDNA or gDNA, and it came from T cells, B-cell-depleted T cells, or PBMCs.

The data were produced by immunoSEQ multiplex PCR, yet TCRdb's version contains in-frame clones alone and is incomplete. The data hold about 130,000 clones, with around 81% observed a single time. There are a few counts of this clone. Trimming cost V 3 bases and J 8 bases; bases outside gene matches: 7. Germline CDR1 is LGHDT and CDR2 is YNNKEL (reference sequence). The length of the CDR3 is 14 residues. Sequenced input: peripheral blood. The chain joins TRBV3-1 (or the pseudogene TRBV3-2) to TRBJ1-2; TRBD1 matches 9 bases. This receptor was taken from a human donor in a cohort sampled during active COVID-19. The CDR3 nucleotides are TGTGCCAGCAGCCAGACCGGGACAGGGCTGGGCTACACCTTC. As protein: CASSQTGTGLGYTF.